Below are 25 T cell receptor beta chains sequenced from a single sample in a study of CD8 T cells in ankylosing spondylitis (dated by TCRdb to 2017 to 2019). Libraries were built with 5' RACE. Sequencing was performed on an Illumina HiSeq 2500. TCRdb's own reprocessing of the public reads used fastp at Q25 and MiXCR and kept productive beta chains. CDR3 protein duplicates are merged, each entry listing the most common genes and DNA. The sample includes about 270,000 distinct CDR3 sequences, with over 30% observed a single time. 3.5% to 4.5% of the sample belongs to the ten largest clones. Input material: blood, either unsorted or a sorted T cell fraction (not recorded which). These receptors all come from a male donor with ankylosing spondylitis or in good health (not recorded which).

This clonotype was seen a handful of times. The chain links TRBV28 to TRBJ2-2; D gene uncertain. Germline V gene sequence: CDR1 MDHEN, CDR2 SYDVKM. CDR3 size: 13 residues. The V end lost 4 bases, the J end lost 9 bases, and 12 bases lay between the germline ends. CDR3 protein: CASSSPPFRELFF. Here the CDR3 DNA reads TGTGCCAGCAGTTCCCCCCCCTTCCGGGAGCTGTTTTTT.

This clonotype came up many times. The chain links TRBV15 to TRBJ2-3; D is unresolved. The CDR3 length is 13 residues. Trimming removed 5 bases from V and 1 base from J, with 7 bases in between. Looked up from germline, CDR1 is LNHNV and CDR2 is YYDKDF (reference sequence). CDR3 region: CATSARGTDTQYF. CDR3 nucleotide sequence: TGTGCCACCAGCGCTAGGGGCACAGATACGCAGTATTTT.

This chain uses TRBV29-1 with TRBJ1-2; D may be TRBD1 (5 bases). The V gene's germline CDR1 is SQVTM and CDR2 ANQGSEA. V was cut by 3 bases and J by 1 base, with 15 bases left in between. The CDR3 covers 15 residues. This CDR3 is CSVDGQGVNNYGYTF. DNA of the CDR3: TGCAGCGTTGATGGTCAGGGAGTGAATAACTATGGCTACACCTTC.

This clonotype was picked up a small number of times. Here the CDR3 reads CASSLISNEQFF. DNA for the CDR3: TGTGCCAGCAGCCTTATTAGCAATGAGCAGTTCTTC. This chain uses TRBV4-2 with TRBJ2-1, with D unclear. Germline V gene lookup returns CDR1 LGHNA and CDR2 YNFKEQ. This CDR3 is 12 amino acids long. The germline V and J ends were trimmed by 4 bases and 6 bases, with 7 bases remaining between them.

V gene TRBV12-3 or TRBV12-4 combines with J gene TRBJ2-3, with D possibly being TRBD2 (5 bases). The CDR3 extends over 15 amino acids. V dropped 6 bases and J dropped 4 bases, with 17 bases sitting between them. The CDR3 DNA follows: TGTGCCAGCAGCGATAGTCCCTTCGGGGCAGATACGCAGTATTTT. This sequence encodes CASSDSPFGADTQYF.

The chain joins TRBV4-1 to TRBJ2-7; 15 nucleotides align to TRBD2. The CDR3 totals 14 residues. Germline V gives CDR1 MGHRA, CDR2 YSYEKL. The trim removed 8 bases at V and 2 bases at J, leaving 1 base unmatched. The DNA for the CDR3 is TGCGCCAGCCGGACTAGCGGGGGGGCCTACGAGCAGTACTTC. Translation gives CASRTSGGAYEQYF.

The chain links TRBV12-3 or TRBV12-4 to TRBJ2-3; 8 bases line up with TRBD1. The V and J ends lost 6 bases and 6 bases, in that order; junction bases with no gene match: 14. The CDR3 covers 16 residues. CDR3 coding DNA: TGTGCCAGCAGCCCTGGACAGGGCAAGTCAGGGGATACGCAGTATTTT. Translated: CASSPGQGKSGDTQYF.

This clonotype has just a few counts. The chain uses TRBV7-2 and TRBJ2-1; D tentatively fits TRBD1 or TRBD2 (5 bases each). Trimming stripped 2 bases from V and 0 bases from J, with 8 bases between. Per germline, CDR1 SGHTA and CDR2 FQGNSA. The CDR3 is 15 amino acids. The CDR3 DNA reads TGTGCCAGCAGCTTAACGGGGCCCTCCTACAATGAGCAGTTCTTC. Amino acid sequence: CASSLTGPSYNEQFF.

This chain joins TRBV12-3 or TRBV12-4 and TRBJ1-1; D might be TRBD1 (5 bases). The V end was cut by 3 bases, the J end by 5 bases, with 19 bases between. The CDR3 is 16 amino acids. The CDR3 loop is CASSLGQSGGRTEAFF. CDR3 bases: TGTGCCAGCAGTTTGGGGCAATCTGGGGGTAGAACTGAAGCTTTCTTT.

The V and J genes are TRBV20-1 and TRBJ1-4, with a possible D match to TRBD1 (6 bases). Germline V CDR1 and CDR2: DFQATT, SNEGSKA (reference sequence). Trimming removed 3 bases from V and 8 bases from J, with 19 bases in between. This CDR3 contains 15 residues. The CDR3 sequence is CSARGSTGIEEKLFF. The CDR3 DNA follows: TGCAGTGCTAGGGGGTCCACAGGGATTGAGGAAAAACTGTTTTTT.

This chain joins TRBV19 and TRBJ1-1; no clear D gene. The CDR3 spans 15 residues. Germline assignment: CDR1 LNHDA and CDR2 SQIVND (reference sequence). V was pared by 2 bases and J by 0 bases, with 10 bases between. In DNA form, the CDR3 reads TGTGCCAGTAGTATAAAGGCGGGAGTGAACACTGAAGCTTTCTTT. Its translation: CASSIKAGVNTEAFF.

The V call is TRBV9, the J call TRBJ1-1, with no clear D. The V end lost 2 bases, the J end lost 5 bases, and 10 bases lay between the germline ends. CDR1 is SGDLS, CDR2 YYNGEE, per germline. CDR3 length: 13 residues. CDR3 DNA: TGTGCCAGCAGCGTTGGGGTTTGGACTGAAGCTTTCTTT. As protein: CASSVGVWTEAFF.

This rearrangement joins TRBV28 to TRBJ1-1; 8 positions agree with TRBD1. The CDR3 has 15 residues. Germline CDR1 and CDR2: MDHEN and SYDVKM. J was trimmed by 1 base and V by 3 bases; bases with no gene match: 4. The CDR3 nucleotides read TGTGCCAGCAGTTTGGCCGGGACAGGGAACACTGAAGCTTTCTTT. Its protein is CASSLAGTGNTEAFF.

The rearrangement links TRBV5-5 to TRBJ2-3; possibly TRBD1 for D (6 bases). The germline gives CDR1 SGHKS, CDR2 YYEKEE (reference sequence). This CDR3 has 16 residues. Trimming removed 2 bases at V and 2 bases at J, with 15 bases between. CDR3 residues: CASSLQGSGHTDTQYF. The CDR3 region has the DNA TGTGCCAGCAGCTTACAGGGTTCGGGGCACACAGATACGCAGTATTTT.

This clonotype was observed a single time. V usage is TRBV29-1 and J usage is TRBJ1-1, with a weak D call TRBD1 (6 bases). Germline CDR1 reads SQVTM; CDR2 reads ANQGSEA. Trimming cost V 3 bases and J 5 bases, with 19 bases left between them. CDR3 size: 15 residues. The CDR3 protein is CSVDGLGGLGTEAFF. The CDR3 region has the DNA TGCAGCGTTGACGGTCTGGGGGGGCTGGGGACTGAAGCTTTCTTT.

This clonotype was counted a few times. The chain has TRBV4-1 and TRBJ2-7; no reliable D call. Trimming took 0 bases from V and 3 from J, leaving 9 bases between them. Germline V CDR1 and CDR2: MGHRA, YSYEKL. The CDR3 sequence is 14 residues long. CDR3 bases: TGCGCCAGCAGCCAAGATCCAACTTACTACGAGCAGTACTTC. Its translation is CASSQDPTYYEQYF.

The J gene is TRBJ1-3, the V gene TRBV7-9; possibly TRBD1 for D (5 bases). The germline CDR1 and CDR2 sequences are SEHNR and FQNEAQ (reference sequence). The V gene lost 0 bases and the J gene lost 0 bases, with 9 bases spanning the gap. This CDR3 has 16 residues. The CDR3 DNA is TGTGCCAGCAGCTTAGCCGGGGACCTCTCTGGAAACACCATATATTTT. This encodes CASSLAGDLSGNTIYF. The complete variable domain, with remaining parts taken from reference TRBV7-9 and TRBJ1-3, reads DTGVSQNPRHKITKRGQNVTFRCDPISEHNRLYWYRQTLGQGPEFLTYFQNEAQLEKSRLLSDRFSAERPKGSFSTLEIQRTEQGDSAMYLCASSLAGDLSGNTIYFGEGSWLTVV.

The CDR3 spells CASSLAFDQPQHF. CDR3 bases: TGCGCCAGCAGCCTGGCATTCGACCAGCCCCAGCATTTT. The chain employs TRBV5-1 and TRBJ1-5; D gene ambiguous. The germline V and J ends were trimmed by 4 bases and 7 bases, with 12 bases remaining between them. CDR3 length: 13 amino acids. CDR1 SGHRS and CDR2 YFSETQ come from the germline V gene. The full variable domain, its missing parts supplied by reference TRBV5-1 and TRBJ1-5, is KAGVTQTPRYLIKTRGQQVTLSCSPISGHRSVSWYQQTPGQGLQFLFEYFSETQRNKGNFPGRFSGRQFSNSRSEMNVSTLELGDSALYLCASSLAFDQPQHFGDGTRLSIL.

Only a few counts were recorded for this clonotype. This rearrangement joins TRBV20-1 to TRBJ2-1; a weak D match, TRBD2 (6 bases). Trimming took 6 bases from V and 2 from J, leaving 17 bases between them. Germline CDR1 reads DFQATT; CDR2 reads SNEGSKA (reference sequence). CDR3 length: 15 residues. The CDR3 loop is CSAARDFRPYNEQFF. The CDR3 DNA is TGCAGTGCAGCGAGGGACTTCCGGCCCTACAATGAGCAGTTCTTC.

This chain uses TRBV20-1 with TRBJ1-2; 10 nucleotides line up with TRBD1. V trimming: 0 bases; J trimming: 5 bases; junction bases outside the gene matches: 3. Germline V gene lookup returns CDR1 DFQATT and CDR2 SNEGSKA (reference sequence). This CDR3 contains 14 residues. The CDR3 region has the DNA TGCAGTGCTAGAGATATGGGACAGGGGTATGGCTACACCTTC. Its protein is CSARDMGQGYGYTF.

This clonotype was observed a handful of times. The V call is TRBV6-4, the J call TRBJ2-3; 8 positions agree with TRBD2. CDR3 length equals 14 residues. Germline V lookup: CDR1 MRHNA, CDR2 SNTAGT. Trimming took 2 bases from V and 6 from J; bases not matched to a gene: 4. CDR3 bases: TGTGCCAGCAGTGACGGTAGCGGGAAGGATACGCAGTATTTT. Its protein is CASSDGSGKDTQYF.

This clonotype was counted between two and nine times. This sequence joins TRBV7-9 and TRBJ1-2, with D tentatively TRBD1 (6 bases). The CDR3 runs 15 residues. The germline gives CDR1 SEHNR, CDR2 FQNEAQ (reference sequence). The V and J ends lost 4 bases and 7 bases respectively, with 19 bases between them. DNA of the CDR3: TGTGCCAGCAGCTCCTCGGACAGCGCCTGGGGTGGCTACACCTTC. Amino acid sequence: CASSSSDSAWGGYTF.

This clonotype occurred a few times. V is TRBV7-6 and J is TRBJ2-7; D unclear. Germline V lookup: CDR1 SGHVS, CDR2 FNYEAQ. The V end was cut by 0 bases, the J end by 4 bases, with 7 bases between. The CDR3 has 13 residues. The CDR3 DNA reads as TGTGCCAGCAGCTTAGCTGAGACTTACGAGCAGTACTTC. This encodes CASSLAETYEQYF.

This clonotype occurred a few times. The rearrangement uses TRBV6-1 and TRBJ1-1; D remains ambiguous. Germline V gene lookup returns CDR1 MNHNS and CDR2 SASEGT. Trimming removed 8 bases from V and 1 base from J, with 11 bases in between. This CDR3 comprises 13 residues. The CDR3 sequence: CASRVGENTEAFF. CDR3 DNA sequence: TGTGCCAGCCGGGTAGGAGAGAACACTGAAGCTTTCTTT.

The J gene is TRBJ1-5, the V gene TRBV20-1; maybe TRBD1 (6 bases). Germline V lookup: CDR1 DFQATT, CDR2 SNEGSKA (reference sequence). V gave up 3 bases and J gave up 7 bases, with 13 bases separating them. CDR3 length: 13 amino acids. CDR3 DNA: TGCAGTGCTAGTGCTGACAGGTCCCAGCCCCAGCATTTT. This encodes CSASADRSQPQHF.